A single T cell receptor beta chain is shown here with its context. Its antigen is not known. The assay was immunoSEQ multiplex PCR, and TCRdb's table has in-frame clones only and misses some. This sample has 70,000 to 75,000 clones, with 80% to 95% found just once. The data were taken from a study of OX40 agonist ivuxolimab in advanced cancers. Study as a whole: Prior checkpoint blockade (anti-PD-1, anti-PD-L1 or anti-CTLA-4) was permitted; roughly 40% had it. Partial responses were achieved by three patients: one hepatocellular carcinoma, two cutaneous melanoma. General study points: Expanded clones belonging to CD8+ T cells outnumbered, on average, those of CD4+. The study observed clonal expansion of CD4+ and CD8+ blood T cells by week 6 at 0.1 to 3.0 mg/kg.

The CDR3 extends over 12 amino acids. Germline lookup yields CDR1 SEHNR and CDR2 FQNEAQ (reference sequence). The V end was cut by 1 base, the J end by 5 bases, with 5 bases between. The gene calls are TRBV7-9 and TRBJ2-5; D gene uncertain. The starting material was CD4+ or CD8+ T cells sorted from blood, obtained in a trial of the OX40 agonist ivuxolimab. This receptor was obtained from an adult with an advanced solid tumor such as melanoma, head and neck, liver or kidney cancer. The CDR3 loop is CASSLVSETQYF. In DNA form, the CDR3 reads TGTGCCAGCAGCTTAGTATCTGAGACCCAGTACTTC.